Each of the 21 T cell receptor beta chains below was sequenced from the same sample in a study of blood T cell repertoires in COVID-19. Profiled with immunoSEQ multiplex PCR; TCRdb holds only in-frame clones, not every one. This repertoire shows hundreds of thousands of clones, 87% found once; its top ten account for about 2.5%. The sequencing input was peripheral blood. The receptors come from a woman between 55 and 75 years old with COVID-19, enrolled during active disease.

V usage is TRBV6-5 and J usage is TRBJ1-2, with D maybe TRBD1 (6 bases). CDR1 is MNHEY, CDR2 SVGAGI, per germline. Trimming pared 9 bases from V and 2 bases from J, leaving 10 bases between. There are 12 residues in the CDR3. CDR3 sequence: CASLTGNYGYTF. As DNA, the CDR3 is TGTGCCAGTCTAACAGGGAACTATGGCTACACCTTC.

The V call is TRBV5-1, the J call TRBJ1-1, with D perhaps matching TRBD1 (5 bases). Germline CDR1 is SGHRS and CDR2 is YFSETQ. V lost 0 bases and J lost 3, with 15 bases in between. CDR3 size: 16 residues. CDR3 in amino acids: CASSLGGGGTYTEAFF. In DNA form, the CDR3 reads TGCGCCAGCAGCTTGGGTGGTGGAGGGACCTACACTGAAGCTTTCTTT.

The V call is TRBV12-3 or TRBV12-4, the J call TRBJ2-7; D may be TRBD1 (6 bases). The CDR3 is 13 residues long. The germline V and J ends were trimmed by 6 bases and 9 bases, with 18 bases remaining between them. Written as DNA, the CDR3 is TGTGCCAGCAGCCTCCAGGGGACACGGCGGCAGTACTTC. It codes for CASSLQGTRRQYF.

The rearrangement joins TRBV3-1 (or the pseudogene TRBV3-2) to TRBJ1-6; D remains ambiguous. CDR3 size: 15 residues. V was pared by 1 base and J by 9 bases, with 13 bases between. Germline V CDR1 and CDR2: LGHDT, YNNKEL (reference sequence). The CDR3 reads CASSQVDSPPSPLHF. The CDR3 DNA follows: TGTGCCAGCAGCCAAGTGGACTCTCCCCCTTCACCCCTCCACTTT.

V is TRBV9 and J is TRBJ1-3; 9 bases align to TRBD1. CDR3 length equals 16 residues. V lost 3 bases and J lost 1; bases outside the gene matches: 5. CDR1 and CDR2 from the germline V gene are SGDLS and YYNGEE. The CDR3 DNA is TGTGCCAGCAGCGCCACAGGGGGCGGTTCTGGAAACACCATATATTTT. It is translated as CASSATGGGSGNTIYF.

The chain has TRBV5-1 and TRBJ2-2; D uncertain. V dropped 6 bases and J dropped 5 bases, with 11 bases sitting between them. Germline V gives CDR1 SGHRS, CDR2 YFSETQ. There are 13 residues in the CDR3. The CDR3 here is CASTPRGTGELFF. CDR3 bases: TGCGCCAGCACTCCAAGAGGAACCGGGGAGCTGTTTTTT. The entire variable domain, with the rest obtained from reference TRBV5-1 and TRBJ2-2, is as follows: KAGVTQTPRYLIKTRGQQVTLSCSPISGHRSVSWYQQTPGQGLQFLFEYFSETQRNKGNFPGRFSGRQFSNSRSEMNVSTLELGDSALYLCASTPRGTGELFFGEGSRLTVL.

The chain links TRBV12-3 or TRBV12-4 to TRBJ2-7, with 7 bases aligning to TRBD2. V lost 3 bases, J lost 4 bases, and 3 bases stayed unmatched. This CDR3 region has 13 residues. CDR3 amino acids: CASSFSGGYEQYF. The CDR3, as DNA: TGTGCCAGCAGTTTTTCGGGAGGTTACGAGCAGTACTTC.

This chain links TRBV7-8 with TRBJ1-2; 8 positions agree with TRBD1. The V gene's germline CDR1 is SGHVS and CDR2 FQNEAQ. J was trimmed by 8 bases and V by 5 bases; bases with no gene match: 7. The CDR3 is 13 residues long. CDR3 DNA sequence: TGTGCCAGCAGCATGGACAGGGATCGGGGCTACACCTTC. This gives the protein CASSMDRDRGYTF.

As for this clone: One end of the junction does not line up with germline, which may come from a read error. This chain links TRBV9 with TRBJ1-3, with a possible D match to TRBD1 (5 bases). Germline V lookup: CDR1 SGDLS, CDR2 YYNGEE. The CDR3 sequence is 13 residues long. CDR3 sequence (DNA): TGTGCCAGCAGCGGGGGACTTGGATACACCATATATTTT. It yields the protein CASSGGLGYTIYF.

The chain is built from TRBV5-1 and TRBJ2-7; D unclear. Germline values: CDR1 SGHRS, CDR2 YFSETQ. This CDR3 is built from 13 residues. Trimming removed 1 base at V and 3 bases at J, with 8 bases between. CDR3 sequence: CASSLSGYYEQYF. Here the CDR3 DNA reads TGCGCCAGCAGCTTGTCAGGATACTACGAGCAGTACTTC.

The J gene is TRBJ1-1, the V gene TRBV29-1; D not resolved. The V gene's germline CDR1 is SQVTM and CDR2 ANQGSEA. The germline V and J ends were trimmed by 5 bases and 3 bases, with 13 bases remaining between them. This CDR3 contains 13 residues. CDR3 DNA: TGCAGCGTTTTAGAAACCCGGTACACTGAAGCTTTCTTT. This gives the protein CSVLETRYTEAFF.

The chain combines TRBV18 with TRBJ2-2, with D tentatively TRBD2 (6 bases). Germline assignment: CDR1 KGHSH and CDR2 LQKENI. The CDR3 extends over 15 amino acids. V was cut by 3 bases and J by 3 bases, with 11 bases left in between. For the CDR3, the DNA is TGTGCCAGCTCACCCCGCGGGGCAGACACCGGGGAGCTGTTTTTT. Its translation: CASSPRGADTGELFF.

V and J are TRBV27 and TRBJ2-1, with 9 bases identical to TRBD1. V was pared by 7 bases and J by 7 bases, with 11 bases of the junction left unmatched. The CDR3 loop spans 15 amino acids. Germline assignment: CDR1 MNHEY and CDR2 SMNVEV (reference sequence). CDR3 DNA: TGTGCCAGCACCTCAGGTGGACAGGGGAGGAATGAGCAGTTCTTC. Its translation is CASTSGGQGRNEQFF.

The chain uses TRBV21-1 and TRBJ2-4; the D segment call TRBD2 is taken from the table without a DNA check. TRBV21-1 corresponds to a pseudogene. The CDR3 loop spans 17 amino acids. CDR3 in DNA: TGTGCCAGCAGCAAAGCGGGCCCGAGGGTTACCAAAAACATTCAGTACTTC. Its translation: CASSKAGPRVTKNIQYF.

V gene TRBV15 combines with J gene TRBJ2-3; no clear D. The CDR3 loop spans 13 amino acids. The germline gives CDR1 LNHNV, CDR2 YYDKDF (reference sequence). V was clipped by 3 bases and J by 6 bases, with 10 bases between them. CDR3 residues: CATSSLSGDTQYF. Here the CDR3 DNA reads TGTGCCACCAGCAGCTTATCTGGCGATACGCAGTATTTT.

V usage is TRBV7-2 and J usage is TRBJ2-1, with D possibly TRBD2 on 6 matching bases. The CDR3 covers 12 residues. Germline V gene data show CDR1 as SGHTA and CDR2 as FQGNSA. Deletions cut 5 bases from V and 8 bases from J, with 10 bases between. The CDR3 coding sequence is TGTGCCAGCAGCCGGGGGATCGATGAGCAGTTCTTC. Its translation: CASSRGIDEQFF.

V gene TRBV11-2 combines with J gene TRBJ2-1, with TRBD1 matching over 10 bases. With V trimmed by 0 bases and J by 2 bases, 10 bases remained unmatched. The germline V gene encodes CDR1 SGHAT and CDR2 FQNNGV. CDR3 size: 19 residues. The CDR3 here is CASSLDFQWGQGTYNEQFF. In nucleotides, the CDR3 is TGTGCCAGCAGCTTAGACTTTCAGTGGGGACAGGGGACCTACAATGAGCAGTTCTTC.

CDR3 DNA: TGTGCCAGCTCACCGGGCGCCCATCAGCCCCAGCATTTT. Translation: CASSPGAHQPQHF. This chain joins TRBV18 and TRBJ1-5; D is unresolved. Germline CDR1 is KGHSH and CDR2 is LQKENI. This CDR3 has 13 residues. Trimming left V 3 bases short and J 5 bases short, with 8 bases between. The full variable domain, its missing parts supplied by reference TRBV18 and TRBJ1-5, is NAGVMQNPRHLVRRRGQEARLRCSPMKGHSHVYWYRQLPEEGLKFMVYLQKENIIDESGMPKERFSAEFPKEGPSILRIQQVVRGDSAAYFCASSPGAHQPQHFGDGTRLSIL.

The V gene is TRBV7-6, the J gene TRBJ1-3, with 9 nucleotides matching TRBD1. CDR1 and CDR2 from the germline V gene are SGHVS and FNYEAQ. The CDR3 totals 17 residues. The V and J ends lost 0 bases and 0 bases, in that order; junction bases with no gene match: 3. CDR3 sequence reads: CASSLAGQGYSGNTIYF. CDR3 nucleotides: TGTGCCAGCAGCTTAGCGGGACAGGGCTACTCTGGAAACACCATATATTTT.

This clone was detected once. This sequence joins TRBV7-3 and TRBJ1-2, with D maybe TRBD1 (6 bases). The CDR3 totals 16 residues. The germline V gene has CDR1 SGHTA and CDR2 FQGTGA. The V end lost 4 bases, the J end lost 8 bases, and 23 bases lay between the germline ends. In DNA form, the CDR3 reads TGTGCCAGCAGCTCAAACCCCGGGCAGGGGATCCGAGGCTACACCTTC. It encodes CASSSNPGQGIRGYTF.

The CDR3 DNA follows: TGCGCCAGCAGCGACAGACAGGGGGGGAAAGCTAACTATGGCTACACCTTC. It yields the protein CASSDRQGGKANYGYTF. The chain employs TRBV5-1 and TRBJ1-2; 9 nucleotides agree with TRBD1. V lost 4 bases and J lost 0; bases outside the gene matches: 10. This CDR3 has 17 amino acids. From germline, CDR1 is SGHRS and CDR2 YFSETQ. The full variable domain, with the rest looked up from reference TRBV5-1 and TRBJ1-2, is KAGVTQTPRYLIKTRGQQVTLSCSPISGHRSVSWYQQTPGQGLQFLFEYFSETQRNKGNFPGRFSGRQFSNSRSEMNVSTLELGDSALYLCASSDRQGGKANYGYTFGSGTRLTVV.